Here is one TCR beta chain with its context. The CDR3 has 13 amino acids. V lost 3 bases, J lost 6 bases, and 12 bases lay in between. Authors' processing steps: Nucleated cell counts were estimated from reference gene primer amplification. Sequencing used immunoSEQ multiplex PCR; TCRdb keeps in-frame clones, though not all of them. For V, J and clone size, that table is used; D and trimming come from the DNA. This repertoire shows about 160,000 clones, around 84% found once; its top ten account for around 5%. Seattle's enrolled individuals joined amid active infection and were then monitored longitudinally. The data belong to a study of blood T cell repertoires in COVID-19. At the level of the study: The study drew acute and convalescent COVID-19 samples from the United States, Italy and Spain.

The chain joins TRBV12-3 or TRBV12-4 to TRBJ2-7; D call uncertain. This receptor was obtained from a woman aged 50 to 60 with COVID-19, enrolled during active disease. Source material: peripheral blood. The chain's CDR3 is CASSLRPPGEQYF. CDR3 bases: TGTGCCAGCAGTTTGAGGCCGCCTGGCGAGCAGTACTTC.